This T cell receptor beta chain was sequenced in a study of identical twins. Findings of the study overall: Excess sharing between twins was weaker in beta out-of-frame sequences.

Every sampled donor was Caucasian and healthy. CDR3 size: 14 residues. With V trimmed by 6 bases and J by 4 bases, 6 bases remained unmatched. Germline V gene lookup returns CDR1 MGHDK and CDR2 SYGVNS. TCRdb reanalysed the 5' RACE reads using MiXCR and keeps one entry per CDR3 protein. Among fewer than 550,000 distinct CDR3 sequences listed, 14% were seen once. At least ten counts were recorded for this clonotype. Antigen unknown. The data were also submitted as part of a second study, on yellow fever vaccine responses in identical twins.

The sequence came from a woman aged 18-35 years in good health. The chain couples TRBV25-1 to TRBJ2-1, with 7 positions matching TRBD2. Material: CD4+ T cells sorted from blood. The CDR3 DNA sequence: TGTGCCAGCAGCGGGGCGGGAGCTTACAATGAGCAGTTCTTC. Translation: CASSGAGAYNEQFF. The variable domain in full, with the rest retrieved from reference TRBV25-1 and TRBJ2-1, is EADIYQTPRYLVIGTGKKITLECSQTMGHDKMYWYQQDPGMELHLIHYSYGVNSTEKGDLSSESTVSRIRTEHFPLTLESARPSHTSQYLCASSGAGAYNEQFFGPGTRLTVL.